Following are 19 T cell receptor beta chains from one sample sequenced in a study of synovial regulatory T cells in juvenile arthritis. Measured with immunoSEQ multiplex PCR; TCRdb has only the in-frame clones, and not every one. The table lists 1,500 or so clones, with around 22% in the top ten. Each patient with active arthritis gave synovial fluid along with matched peripheral blood. The material sequenced was Treg cells from the synovium. The receptors come from a donor aged 2-35 years with juvenile idiopathic arthritis.

The chain combines TRBV5-1 with TRBJ1-2; the D gene TCRdb calls, TRBD1, cannot be checked with no DNA. The CDR3 runs 15 residues. No DNA accompanies this entry. From germline, CDR1 is SGHRS and CDR2 YFSETQ. The CDR3 loop is CASSYDRTGSNGYTF.

The genes are TRBV4-2 and TRBJ1-6. CDR3 size: 16 residues. Only the protein is on record. From germline, CDR1 is LGHNA and CDR2 YNFKEQ. CDR3 in amino acids: CASSQDVSSYNSPLHF.

This clone registers medium-sized by frequency. J is TRBJ1-2 and V is TRBV7-9. Germline lookup yields CDR1 SEHNR and CDR2 FQNEAQ (reference sequence). The CDR3 extends over 12 amino acids. The DNA is not on file. The CDR3 sequence: CASSLWERGYTF.

In terms of frequency, this clone is medium-sized. The rearrangement uses TRBV19 and TRBJ1-5. The CDR3 contains 14 residues. No DNA is recorded. The germline CDR1 and CDR2 sequences are LNHDA and SQIVND (reference sequence). CDR3 residues: CASRKGGGNQPQHF.

This clone registers medium-sized (0.01 to 0.1%) by frequency. V is TRBV5-8 and J is TRBJ1-5; TCRdb picks TRBD1, but there is no DNA to check that call. This CDR3 is built from 14 residues. The DNA is unrecorded. Per the germline V gene, CDR1 is SGHTS and CDR2 is YDEGEE. This CDR3 is CASSVGAANQPQHF.

This clone is labeled medium-sized based on frequency. This chain joins TRBV5-1 and TRBJ2-7; TCRdb designates TRBD1, a call that cannot be tested without DNA. The CDR3 has 14 amino acids. The DNA is unrecorded. Germline V gene lookup returns CDR1 SGHRS and CDR2 YFSETQ. CDR3 in amino acids: CASSWEGQSYEQYF. Full variable domain (remainder filled in from reference TRBV5-1 and TRBJ2-7): KAGVTQTPRYLIKTRGQQVTLSCSPISGHRSVSWYQQTPGQGLQFLFEYFSETQRNKGNFPGRFSGRQFSNSRSEMNVSTLELGDSALYLCASSWEGQSYEQYFGPGTRLTVT.

Frequency places this clone as medium-sized (0.01 to 0.1%). The chain uses TRBV5-8 and TRBJ2-5; checking the TCRdb D call of TRBD1 is not possible without DNA. The germline V gene encodes CDR1 SGHTS and CDR2 YDEGEE. This CDR3 has 17 amino acids. No DNA sequence is on record. CDR3 region: CASSRWRGTGRQETQYF.

The rearrangement joins TRBV5-4 to TRBJ2-4; TCRdb lists TRBD1, though no DNA is available to test this call. This CDR3 has 15 amino acids. No DNA was logged. Germline CDR1 SGHNT, CDR2 YYREEE (reference sequence). CDR3 protein: CASGRQRLAKNIQYF. Based on the CDR3 plus reference TRBV5-4 and TRBJ2-4, the full variable domain is ETGVTQSPTHLIKTRGQQVTLRCSSQSGHNTVSWYQQALGQGPQFIFQYYREEENGRGNFPPRFSGLQFPNYSSELNVNALELDDSALYLCASGRQRLAKNIQYFGAGTRLSVL.

The V and J genes are TRBV4-3 and TRBJ2-3; the D gene TCRdb calls, TRBD1, cannot be checked with no DNA. The germline CDR1 and CDR2 sequences are LGHNA and YSLEER. The CDR3 totals 17 residues. No DNA is listed. The CDR3 spells CASSQVRADSLTDTQYF.

This clone registers medium-sized by frequency. The rearrangement joins TRBV5-6 to TRBJ2-7. CDR3 length: 14 residues. DNA is not on record. Germline CDR1 SGHDT, CDR2 YYEEEE. CDR3 protein: CASSLGRYSYEQYF.

This clone is deemed medium-sized (0.01 to 0.1%) by its frequency. The chain joins TRBV27 to TRBJ1-3. The CDR3 has 14 amino acids. Only the protein is available. Germline V gene sequence: CDR1 MNHEY, CDR2 SMNVEV (reference sequence). CDR3 protein: CASSIGLSGNTIYF.

This chain uses TRBV6-6 with TRBJ2-2; with no DNA, the TCRdb D assignment of TRBD1 cannot be verified. CDR1 and CDR2 from the germline V gene are MNHNY and SVGAGI (reference sequence). The CDR3 is made up of 14 amino acids. No DNA was logged. CDR3: CASSLGQGARELFF.

The J gene is TRBJ2-3, the V gene TRBV7-2; TCRdb's D gene call, TRBD2, goes unchecked for lack of DNA. This CDR3 is built from 14 residues. No coding sequence is recorded. Looked up from germline, CDR1 is SGHTA and CDR2 is FQGNSA. The CDR3 is CASSLAGGGDTQYF.

This rearrangement joins TRBV5-5 to TRBJ2-7; TCRdb's assignment of TRBD2 cannot be checked, as there is no DNA. This CDR3 spans 16 amino acids. The DNA sequence is not available. Germline CDR1 SGHKS, CDR2 YYEKEE (reference sequence). CDR3 in amino acids: CASSLWAGRGSYEQYF.

This clone is called medium-sized (0.01 to 0.1%) based on its frequency. The rearrangement joins TRBV21-1 to TRBJ2-7; TCRdb's assignment of TRBD1 cannot be checked, as there is no DNA. TRBV21-1 constitutes a pseudogene. The CDR3 covers 13 residues. DNA is not on record. CDR3 in amino acids: CASSWDSAYEQYF.

The V gene is TRBV7-2, the J gene TRBJ2-1; TCRdb picks TRBD1, but there is no DNA to check that call. Germline CDR1 and CDR2: SGHTA and FQGNSA. The CDR3 has 16 amino acids. The DNA is unrecorded. CDR3 sequence reads: CASSLAVLSSGNEQFF.

This clone is deemed medium-sized by its frequency. This chain links TRBV7-6 with TRBJ2-3; TCRdb selects TRBD1, and the lack of DNA leaves this call unchecked. The CDR3 extends over 18 amino acids. No DNA is given. Germline V lookup: CDR1 SGHVS, CDR2 FNYEAQ. The CDR3 here is CASSLVRGQGAGTDTQYF.

This clone is medium-sized by frequency. V and J are TRBV10-3 and TRBJ1-1; lacking DNA, the TRBD1 call made by TCRdb goes unchecked. The CDR3 consists of 17 residues. Nucleotide data are not available. From germline, CDR1 is ENHRY and CDR2 SYGVKD. The CDR3 sequence is CAISEYTRTGLNTEAFF.

This clone shows up as medium-sized (0.01 to 0.1%) by frequency. This sequence joins TRBV5-1 and TRBJ1-5. Per the germline V gene, CDR1 is SGHRS and CDR2 is YFSETQ. CDR3 length: 13 residues. No coding sequence is recorded. The CDR3: CASSVQGGQPQHF.